These T cell receptor beta chains were read from a single sample in a study of blood T cells in healthy people across ages. TCRdb itself ran the 5' RACE reads through MiXCR, one entry per CDR3 protein. The sample yields hundreds of thousands of distinct CDR3 sequences, about 61% seen once. Sequenced sample: blood. Source of these receptors: a man aged 35-49 years in good health. The CDR3 runs from the conserved cysteine through the conserved F or W. The order of the fields is D gene, clone size, V gene, J gene, CDR3 DNA, CDR3 protein. D genes are given only for firm matches. Clone size is stated in some rows and not others, as once, few, many or a class when expanded.

>TRBD2|-|TRBV24-1|TRBJ2-7
TGTGCCACCAGTGGTCCGACTAGCGGGAGCTCCTACAATGAGCAGTACTTC
CATSGPTSGSSYNEQYF
>TRBD2|-|TRBV2|TRBJ2-7
TGTGCCAGCAGACCTAGCGGGGGGGCCTCCGAGCAGTACTTC
CASRPSGGASEQYF
>-|-|TRBV14|TRBJ2-7
TGTGCCAGCAGCCAATTCGGAGGGCACTACGAGCAGTACTTC
CASSQFGGHYEQYF
>TRBD1|few|TRBV3-1|TRBJ2-4
TGTGCCAGCAGCCAAACAGGGGTCGTAGGAAACATTCAGTACTTC
CASSQTGVVGNIQYF
>-|-|TRBV7-2|TRBJ1-4
TGTGCCAGCAGCTTAAACGTAGGGGGACGGAATGAAAAACTGTTTTTT
CASSLNVGGRNEKLFF
>TRBD1|-|TRBV12-3/TRBV12-4|TRBJ2-1
TGTGCCAGCTCTCGCCATTGGTCCGGGACAGGGGGATTGGACTCCAGGGGGGAGCAGTTCTTC
CASSRHWSGTGGLDSRGEQFF
>TRBD1|-|TRBV3-1|TRBJ2-1
TGTGCCAGCAGCCCCTGGCGCCGACAGGGGGCGAAGGGTGAGCAGTTCTTC
CASSPWRRQGAKGEQFF
>-|once|TRBV18|TRBJ1-1
TGTGCCAGCTCACCGGGTGGGACCAATATGAACACTGAAGCTTTCTTT
CASSPGGTNMNTEAFF
>TRBD1|many|TRBV29-1|TRBJ2-3
TGCAGCGCCACGACAGGGGGCGCGGATACGCAGTATTTT
CSATTGGADTQYF
>-|-|TRBV27|TRBJ1-4
TGTGCCAGCAGTTTAAACCCCGCGATGGAAAAACTGTTTTTT
CASSLNPAMEKLFF
>TRBD1|-|TRBV4-1|TRBJ1-1
TGCGCCAGCAGCACCACAGGGGACACTGAAGCTTTCTTT
CASSTTGDTEAFF
>-|-|TRBV12-3/TRBV12-4|TRBJ1-5
TGTGCCAGCAGTTCCGATAGGCTCGGTCAGCCCCAGCATTTT
CASSSDRLGQPQHF
>-|few|TRBV7-3|TRBJ1-2
TGTGCCAGCAGCCTGCAAGGCAGGGAAGGGAATGGCTACACCTTC
CASSLQGREGNGYTF
>TRBD1|-|TRBV29-1|TRBJ1-1
TGCAGCGGGAAGGGACAGTCTAGAGGGAACACTGAAGCTTTCTTT
CSGKGQSRGNTEAFF
>TRBD1|-|TRBV29-1|TRBJ1-4
TGCAGCGCCCGGGGGGGGACAGGGGGTGAAAAACTGTTTTTT
CSARGGTGGEKLFF
>-|-|TRBV7-2|TRBJ2-7
TGTGCCAGCAGCTTAGGGGGGCGGAGAAGCTCCTACGAGCAGTACTTC
CASSLGGRRSSYEQYF
>-|once|TRBV4-2|TRBJ2-4
TGTGCCAGCAACACGAGGGGAAGGGGCATTCAGTACTTC
CASNTRGRGIQYF
>TRBD2|-|TRBV6-4|TRBJ2-2
TGTGCCAGCAGGACTAGCGGGGGGAACACCGGGGAGCTGTTTTTT
CASRTSGGNTGELFF
>TRBD2|-|TRBV28|TRBJ2-7
TGTGCCAGCAGTCCCAGACTAGCGGGAGCTGGTGAGCAGTACTTC
CASSPRLAGAGEQYF
>-|-|TRBV12-3/TRBV12-4|TRBJ2-5
TGTGCCAGCAGTTTAAATAGGGCGGTCCAAGAGACCCAGTACTTC
CASSLNRAVQETQYF